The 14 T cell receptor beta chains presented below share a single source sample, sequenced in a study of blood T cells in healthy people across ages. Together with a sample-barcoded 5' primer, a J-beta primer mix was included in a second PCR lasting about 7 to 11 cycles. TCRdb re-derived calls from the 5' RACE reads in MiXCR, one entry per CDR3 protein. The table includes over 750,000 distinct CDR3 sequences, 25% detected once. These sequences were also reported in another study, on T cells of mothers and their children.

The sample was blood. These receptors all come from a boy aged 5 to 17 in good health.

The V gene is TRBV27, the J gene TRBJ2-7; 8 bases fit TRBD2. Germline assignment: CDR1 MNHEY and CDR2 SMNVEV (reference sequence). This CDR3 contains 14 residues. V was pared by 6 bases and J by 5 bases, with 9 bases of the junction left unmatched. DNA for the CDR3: TGTGCCAGCAGGACGGGACTAGACCCCCACGAGCAGTACTTC. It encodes CASRTGLDPHEQYF.

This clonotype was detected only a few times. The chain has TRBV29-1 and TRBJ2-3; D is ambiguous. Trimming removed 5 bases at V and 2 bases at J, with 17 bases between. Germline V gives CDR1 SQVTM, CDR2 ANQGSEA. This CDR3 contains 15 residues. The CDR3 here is CSVHDSSAFTDTQYF. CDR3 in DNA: TGCAGCGTTCATGACTCCTCAGCATTCACAGATACGCAGTATTTT.

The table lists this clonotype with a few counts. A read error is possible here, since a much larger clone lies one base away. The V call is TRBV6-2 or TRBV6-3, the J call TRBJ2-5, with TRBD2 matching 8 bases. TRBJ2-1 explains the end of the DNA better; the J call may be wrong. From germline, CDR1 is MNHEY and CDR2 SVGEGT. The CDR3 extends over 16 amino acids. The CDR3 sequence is CASRDPGLVSSDGQFF. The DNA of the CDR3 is TGTGCCAGCAGGGACCCGGGACTAGTCAGTAGCGATGGGCAGTTCTTC.

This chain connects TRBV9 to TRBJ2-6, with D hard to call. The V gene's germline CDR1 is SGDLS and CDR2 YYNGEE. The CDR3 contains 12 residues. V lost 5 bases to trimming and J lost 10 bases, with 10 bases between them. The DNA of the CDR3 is TGTGCCAGCAGGGCCACCGAAAACGTCCTGACTTTC. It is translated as CASRATENVLTF.

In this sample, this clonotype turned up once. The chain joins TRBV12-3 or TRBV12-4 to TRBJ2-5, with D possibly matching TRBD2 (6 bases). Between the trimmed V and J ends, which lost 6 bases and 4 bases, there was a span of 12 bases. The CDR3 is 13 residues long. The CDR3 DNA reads TGTGCCAGCAGCGCGGGGTGGCGAGAGACCCAGTACTTC. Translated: CASSAGWRETQYF.

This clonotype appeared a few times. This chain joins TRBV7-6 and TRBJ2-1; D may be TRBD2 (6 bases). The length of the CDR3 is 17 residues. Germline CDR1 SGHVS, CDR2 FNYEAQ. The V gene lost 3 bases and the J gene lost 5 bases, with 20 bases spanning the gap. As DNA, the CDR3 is TGTGCCAGCAGCTTGTGGCAGGAGGGCCAATTTAACAATGAGCAGTTCTTC. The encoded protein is CASSLWQEGQFNNEQFF.

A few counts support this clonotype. CDR3 in amino acids: CASSSGQGAFNEQFF. DNA of the CDR3: TGTGCCAGCAGCTCCGGACAGGGGGCTTTCAATGAGCAGTTCTTC. The V gene is TRBV13, the J gene TRBJ2-5; 11 nucleotides match TRBD1. The DNA end lines up better with TRBJ2-1; the J call may be wrong. This CDR3 comprises 15 residues. In germline, CDR1 is PRHDT, CDR2 FYEKMQ (reference sequence).

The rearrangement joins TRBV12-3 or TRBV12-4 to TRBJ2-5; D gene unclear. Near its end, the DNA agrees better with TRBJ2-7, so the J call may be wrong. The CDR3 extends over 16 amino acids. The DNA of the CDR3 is TGTGCCAGCAGTCCTCCTCTTAATTCCCCATCCTACGAGCAGTACTTC. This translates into CASSPPLNSPSYEQYF.

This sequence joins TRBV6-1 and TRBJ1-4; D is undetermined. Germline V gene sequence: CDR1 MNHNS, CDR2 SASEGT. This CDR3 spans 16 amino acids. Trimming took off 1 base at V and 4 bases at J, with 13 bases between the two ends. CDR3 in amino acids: CASSEGRWRDNEKLFF. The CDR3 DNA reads TGTGCCAGCAGTGAAGGGAGGTGGCGGGATAATGAAAAACTGTTTTTT.

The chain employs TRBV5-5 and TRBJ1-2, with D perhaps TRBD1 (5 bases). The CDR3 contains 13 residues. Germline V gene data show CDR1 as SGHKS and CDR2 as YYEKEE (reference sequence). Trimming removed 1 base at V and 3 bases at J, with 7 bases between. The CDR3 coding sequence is TGTGCCAGCAGCTTGCTAGGGGACTATGGCTACACCTTC. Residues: CASSLLGDYGYTF.

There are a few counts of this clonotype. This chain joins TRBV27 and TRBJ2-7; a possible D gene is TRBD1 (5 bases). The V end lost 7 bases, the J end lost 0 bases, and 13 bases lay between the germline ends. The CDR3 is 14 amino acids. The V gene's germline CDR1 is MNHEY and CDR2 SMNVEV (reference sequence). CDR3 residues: CASTPSGNSYEQYF. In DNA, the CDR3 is TGTGCCAGCACCCCTTCAGGGAACTCCTACGAGCAGTACTTC.

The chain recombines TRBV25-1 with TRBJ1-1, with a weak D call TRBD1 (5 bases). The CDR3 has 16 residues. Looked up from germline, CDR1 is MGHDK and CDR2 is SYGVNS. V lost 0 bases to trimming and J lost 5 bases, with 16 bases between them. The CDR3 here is CASSEYFDSGKTEAFF. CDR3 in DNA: TGTGCCAGCAGTGAATACTTCGACAGCGGGAAGACTGAAGCTTTCTTT.

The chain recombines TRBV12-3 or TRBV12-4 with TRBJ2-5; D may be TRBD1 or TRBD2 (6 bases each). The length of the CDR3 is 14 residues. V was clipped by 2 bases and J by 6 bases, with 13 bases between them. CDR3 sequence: CASSLSGGLQTQYF. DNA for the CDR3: TGTGCCAGCAGTTTAAGTGGGGGGCTACAGACCCAGTACTTC.

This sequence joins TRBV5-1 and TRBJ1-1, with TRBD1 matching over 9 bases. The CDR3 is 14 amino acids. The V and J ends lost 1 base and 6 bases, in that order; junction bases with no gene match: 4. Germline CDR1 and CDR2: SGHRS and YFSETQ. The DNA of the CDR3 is TGCGCCAGCAGCTTGACAGGGGGCTCGGCTGAAGCTTTCTTT. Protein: CASSLTGGSAEAFF.